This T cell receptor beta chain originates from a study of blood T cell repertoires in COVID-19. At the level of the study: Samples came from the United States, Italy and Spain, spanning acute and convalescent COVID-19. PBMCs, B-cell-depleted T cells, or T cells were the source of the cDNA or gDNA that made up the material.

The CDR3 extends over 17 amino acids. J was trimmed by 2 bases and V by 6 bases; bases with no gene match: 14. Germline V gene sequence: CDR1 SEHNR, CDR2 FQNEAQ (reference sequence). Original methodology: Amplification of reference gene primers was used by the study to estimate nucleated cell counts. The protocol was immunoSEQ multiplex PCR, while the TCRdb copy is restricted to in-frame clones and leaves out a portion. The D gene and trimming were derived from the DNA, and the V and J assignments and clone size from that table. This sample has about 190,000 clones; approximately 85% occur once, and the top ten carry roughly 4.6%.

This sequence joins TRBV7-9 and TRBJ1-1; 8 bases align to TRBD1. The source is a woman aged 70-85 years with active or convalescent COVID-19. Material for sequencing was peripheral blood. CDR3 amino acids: CASRARTGGAQNTEAFF. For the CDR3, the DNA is TGTGCCAGCAGGGCCCGAACAGGGGGGGCGCAAAACACTGAAGCTTTCTTT.